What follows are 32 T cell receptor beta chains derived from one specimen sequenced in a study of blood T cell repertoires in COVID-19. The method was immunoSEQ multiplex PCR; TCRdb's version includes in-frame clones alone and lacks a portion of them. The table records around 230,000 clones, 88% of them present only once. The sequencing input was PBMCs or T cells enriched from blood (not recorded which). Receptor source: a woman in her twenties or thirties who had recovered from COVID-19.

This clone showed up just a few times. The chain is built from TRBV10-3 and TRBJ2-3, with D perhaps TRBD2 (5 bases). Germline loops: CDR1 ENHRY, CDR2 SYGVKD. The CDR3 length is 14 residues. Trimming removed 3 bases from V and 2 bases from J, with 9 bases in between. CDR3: CAISEIGNTDTQYF. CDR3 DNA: TGTGCCATCAGTGAAATCGGGAACACAGATACGCAGTATTTT.

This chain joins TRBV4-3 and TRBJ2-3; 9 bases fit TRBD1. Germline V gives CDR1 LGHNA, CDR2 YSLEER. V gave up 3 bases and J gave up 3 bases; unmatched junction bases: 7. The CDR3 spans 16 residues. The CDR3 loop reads CASSHEDRGFTDTQYF. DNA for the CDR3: TGCGCCAGCAGCCACGAGGACAGGGGCTTTACAGATACGCAGTATTTT.

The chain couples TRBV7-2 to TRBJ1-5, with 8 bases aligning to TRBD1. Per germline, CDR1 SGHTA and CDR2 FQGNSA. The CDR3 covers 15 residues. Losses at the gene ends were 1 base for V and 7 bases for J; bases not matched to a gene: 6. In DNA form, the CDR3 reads TGTGCCAGCAGCTTAGTATCAGGGGGCGAACAGCCCCAGCATTTT. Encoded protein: CASSLVSGGEQPQHF.

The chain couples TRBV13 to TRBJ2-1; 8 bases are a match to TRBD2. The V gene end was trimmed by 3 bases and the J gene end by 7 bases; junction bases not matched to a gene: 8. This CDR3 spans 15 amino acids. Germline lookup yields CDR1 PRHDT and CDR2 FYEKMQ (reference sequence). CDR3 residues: CASSFERGPGNEQFF. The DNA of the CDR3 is TGTGCCAGCAGCTTTGAGCGGGGGCCGGGGAATGAGCAGTTCTTC.

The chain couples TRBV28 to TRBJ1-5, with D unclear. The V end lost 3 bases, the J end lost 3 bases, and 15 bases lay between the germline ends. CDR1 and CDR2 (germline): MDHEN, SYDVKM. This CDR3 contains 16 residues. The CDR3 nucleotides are TGTGCCAGCAGTTTTGCGGGGAGGTCCTACAATCAGCCCCAGCATTTT. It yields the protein CASSFAGRSYNQPQHF.

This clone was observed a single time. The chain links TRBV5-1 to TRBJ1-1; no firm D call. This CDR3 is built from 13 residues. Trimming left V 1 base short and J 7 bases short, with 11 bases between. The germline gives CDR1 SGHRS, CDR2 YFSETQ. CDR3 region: CASSLSTPGEAFF. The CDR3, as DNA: TGCGCCAGCAGCTTGTCCACGCCGGGTGAAGCTTTCTTT.

CDR3 sequence reads: CASSFGTGSYEQYF. The DNA of the CDR3 is TGTGCCAGCAGTTTCGGGACAGGTTCCTACGAGCAGTACTTC. The chain links TRBV27 to TRBJ2-7; 8 bases are a match to TRBD1. Germline V lookup: CDR1 MNHEY, CDR2 SMNVEV (reference sequence). V gave up 3 bases and J gave up 1 base; unmatched junction bases: 2. The CDR3 extends over 14 amino acids.

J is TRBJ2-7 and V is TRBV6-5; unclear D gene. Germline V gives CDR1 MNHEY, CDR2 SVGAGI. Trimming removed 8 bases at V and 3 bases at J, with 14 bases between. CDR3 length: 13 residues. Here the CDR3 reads CASLYYPHYEQYF. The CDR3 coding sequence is TGTGCCAGCCTATATTACCCCCACTACGAGCAGTACTTC.

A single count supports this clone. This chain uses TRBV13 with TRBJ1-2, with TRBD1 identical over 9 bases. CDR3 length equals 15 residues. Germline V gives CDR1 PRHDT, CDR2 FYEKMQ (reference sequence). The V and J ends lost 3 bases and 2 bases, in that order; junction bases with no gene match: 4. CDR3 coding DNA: TGTGCCAGCAGCTTCCCGGGACAGGGAAACTATGGCTACACCTTC. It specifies CASSFPGQGNYGYTF. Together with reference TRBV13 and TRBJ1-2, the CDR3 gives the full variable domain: AAGVIQSPRHLIKEKRETATLKCYPIPRHDTVYWYQQGPGQDPQFLISFYEKMQSDKGSIPDRFSAQQFSDYHSELNMSSLELGDSALYFCASSFPGQGNYGYTFGSGTRLTVV.

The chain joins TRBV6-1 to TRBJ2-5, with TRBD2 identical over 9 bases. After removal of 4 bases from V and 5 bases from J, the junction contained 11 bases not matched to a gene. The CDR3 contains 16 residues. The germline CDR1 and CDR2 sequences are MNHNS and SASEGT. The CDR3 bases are TGTGCCAGCAGTGCCCAATTAGCGGGGGAATTCGAGACCCAGTACTTC. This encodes CASSAQLAGEFETQYF.

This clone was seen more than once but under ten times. The CDR3 coding sequence is TGTGCCAGCAGCCCTCGGCAGGGTAGGTTGAACACTGAAGCTTTCTTT. Its protein product is CASSPRQGRLNTEAFF. This chain links TRBV7-2 with TRBJ1-1, with D maybe TRBD1 (5 bases). The germline V gene has CDR1 SGHTA and CDR2 FQGNSA. The V end was cut by 5 bases, the J end by 0 bases, with 16 bases between. The CDR3 loop spans 16 amino acids. Full variable domain (rest looked up from reference TRBV7-2 and TRBJ1-1): GAGVSQSPSNKVTEKGKDVELRCDPISGHTALYWYRQSLGQGLEFLIYFQGNSAPDKSGLPSDRFSAERTGGSVSTLTIQRTQQEDSAVYLCASSPRQGRLNTEAFFGQGTRLTVV.

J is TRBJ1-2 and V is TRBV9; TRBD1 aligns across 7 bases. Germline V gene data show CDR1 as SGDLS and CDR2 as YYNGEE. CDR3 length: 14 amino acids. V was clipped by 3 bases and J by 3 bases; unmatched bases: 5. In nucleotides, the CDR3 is TGTGCCAGCAGCGCGACAGGGAGAGACTATGGCTACACCTTC. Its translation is CASSATGRDYGYTF.

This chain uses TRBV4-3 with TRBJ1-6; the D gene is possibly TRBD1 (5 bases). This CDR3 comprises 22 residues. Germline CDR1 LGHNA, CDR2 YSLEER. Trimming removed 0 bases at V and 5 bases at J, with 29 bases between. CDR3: CASSQDAPMAGGGWGNNSPLHF. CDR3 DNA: TGCGCCAGCAGCCAAGACGCCCCTATGGCGGGGGGTGGTTGGGGGAATAATTCACCCCTCCACTTT.

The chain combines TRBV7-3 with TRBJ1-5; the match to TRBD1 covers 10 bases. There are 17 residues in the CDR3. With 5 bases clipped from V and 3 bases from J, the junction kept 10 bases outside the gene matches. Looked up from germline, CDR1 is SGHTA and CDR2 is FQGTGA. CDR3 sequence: CASSHPRTGGINQPQHF. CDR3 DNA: TGTGCCAGCAGCCACCCCAGGACAGGGGGGATCAATCAGCCCCAGCATTTT.

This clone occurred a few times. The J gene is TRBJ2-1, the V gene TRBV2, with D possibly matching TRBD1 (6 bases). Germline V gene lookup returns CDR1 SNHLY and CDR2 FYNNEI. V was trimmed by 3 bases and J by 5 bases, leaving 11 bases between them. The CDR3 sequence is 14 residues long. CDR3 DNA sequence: TGTGCCAGCAGTGATCTGGACAGCAACAATGAGCAGTTCTTC. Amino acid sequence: CASSDLDSNNEQFF.

CDR3 nucleotides: TGCGCCAGCAGCCTAGCCTTGAGCTCTGGAAACACCATATATTTT. Its protein is CASSLALSSGNTIYF. The chain links TRBV4-3 to TRBJ1-3; D is undetermined. Germline values: CDR1 LGHNA, CDR2 YSLEER. V dropped 4 bases and J dropped 0 bases, with 10 bases sitting between them. The CDR3 runs to 15 residues.

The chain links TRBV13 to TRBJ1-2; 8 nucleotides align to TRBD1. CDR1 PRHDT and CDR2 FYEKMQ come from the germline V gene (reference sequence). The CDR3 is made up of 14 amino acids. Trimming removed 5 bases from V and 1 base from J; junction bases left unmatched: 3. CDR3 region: CASSRTGRNYGYTF. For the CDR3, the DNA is TGTGCCAGCAGCCGGACAGGGCGTAACTATGGCTACACCTTC.

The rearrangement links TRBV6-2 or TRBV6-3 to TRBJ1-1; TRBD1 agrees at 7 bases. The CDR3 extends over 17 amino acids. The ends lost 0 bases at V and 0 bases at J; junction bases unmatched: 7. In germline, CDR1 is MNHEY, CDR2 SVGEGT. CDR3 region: CASSYSETGIMNTEAFF. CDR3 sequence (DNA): TGTGCCAGCAGTTACTCCGAGACAGGGATCATGAACACTGAAGCTTTCTTT.

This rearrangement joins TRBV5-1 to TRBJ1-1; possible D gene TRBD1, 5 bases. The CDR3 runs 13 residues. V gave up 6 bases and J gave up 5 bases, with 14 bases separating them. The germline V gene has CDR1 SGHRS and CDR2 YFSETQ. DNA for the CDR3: TGCGCCAGCAAGTTCAGGGTAGAAACTGAAGCTTTCTTT. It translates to CASKFRVETEAFF.

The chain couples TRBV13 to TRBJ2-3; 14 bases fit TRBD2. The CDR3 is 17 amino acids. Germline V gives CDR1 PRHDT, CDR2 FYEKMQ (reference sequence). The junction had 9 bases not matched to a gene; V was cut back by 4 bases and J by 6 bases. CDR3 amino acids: CASSSRTSGGTRDTQYF. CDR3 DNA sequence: TGTGCCAGCAGCTCACGGACTAGCGGGGGGACCAGGGATACGCAGTATTTT.

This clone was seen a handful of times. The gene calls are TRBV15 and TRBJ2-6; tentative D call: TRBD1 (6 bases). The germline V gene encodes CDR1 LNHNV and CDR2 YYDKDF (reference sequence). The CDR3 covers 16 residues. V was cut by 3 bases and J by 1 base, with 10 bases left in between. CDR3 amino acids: CATSSSGESGANVLTF. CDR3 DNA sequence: TGTGCCACCAGCAGCTCAGGGGAGTCTGGGGCCAACGTCCTGACTTTC.

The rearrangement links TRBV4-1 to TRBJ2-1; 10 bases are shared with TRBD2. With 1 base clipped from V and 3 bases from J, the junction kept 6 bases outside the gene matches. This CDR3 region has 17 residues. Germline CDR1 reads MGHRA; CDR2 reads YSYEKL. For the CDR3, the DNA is TGCGCCAGCAGCCAAGGGGAGCGGGGGGGCCTCTACAATGAGCAGTTCTTC. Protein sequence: CASSQGERGGLYNEQFF.

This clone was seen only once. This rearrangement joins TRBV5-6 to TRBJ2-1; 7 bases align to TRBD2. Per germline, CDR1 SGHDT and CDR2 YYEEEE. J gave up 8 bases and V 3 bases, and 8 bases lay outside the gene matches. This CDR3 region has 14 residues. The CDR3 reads CASSSRGIEYEQFF. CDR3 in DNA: TGTGCCAGCAGCTCGCGGGGGATTGAGTATGAGCAGTTCTTC.

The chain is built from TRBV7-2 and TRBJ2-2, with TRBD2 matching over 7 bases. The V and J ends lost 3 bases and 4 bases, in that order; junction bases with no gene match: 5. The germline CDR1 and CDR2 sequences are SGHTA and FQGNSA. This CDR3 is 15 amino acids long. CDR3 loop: CASSFQRGGTGELFF. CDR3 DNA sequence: TGTGCCAGCAGCTTCCAGCGGGGTGGCACCGGGGAGCTGTTTTTT.

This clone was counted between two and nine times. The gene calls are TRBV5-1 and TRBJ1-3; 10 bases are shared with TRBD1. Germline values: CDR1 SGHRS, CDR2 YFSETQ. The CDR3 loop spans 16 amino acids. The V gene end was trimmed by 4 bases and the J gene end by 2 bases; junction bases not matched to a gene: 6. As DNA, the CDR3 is TGCGCCAGCAGCCCTGCGGGGACAGGGGCTGGAAACACCATATATTTT. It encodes CASSPAGTGAGNTIYF.

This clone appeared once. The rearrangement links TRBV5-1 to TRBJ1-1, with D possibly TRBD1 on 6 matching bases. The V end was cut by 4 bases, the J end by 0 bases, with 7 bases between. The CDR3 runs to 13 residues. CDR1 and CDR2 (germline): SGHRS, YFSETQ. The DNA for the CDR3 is TGCGCCAGCAGCCAGGGGTTGAACACTGAAGCTTTCTTT. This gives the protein CASSQGLNTEAFF.

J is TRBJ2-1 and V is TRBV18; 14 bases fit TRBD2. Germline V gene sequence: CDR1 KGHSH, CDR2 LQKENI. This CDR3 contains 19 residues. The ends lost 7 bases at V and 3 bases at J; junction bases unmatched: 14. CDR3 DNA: TGTGCCAGCTACGACACCGGGACTAGCGGGGGAGCAAACTACAATGAGCAGTTCTTC. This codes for CASYDTGTSGGANYNEQFF.

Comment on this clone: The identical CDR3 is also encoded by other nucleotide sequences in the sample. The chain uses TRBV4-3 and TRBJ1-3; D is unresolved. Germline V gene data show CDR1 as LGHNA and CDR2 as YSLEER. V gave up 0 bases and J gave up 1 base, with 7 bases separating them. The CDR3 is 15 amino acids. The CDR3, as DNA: TGCGCCAGCAGCCAAGATACGGGGTCTGGAAACACCATATATTTT. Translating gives CASSQDTGSGNTIYF.

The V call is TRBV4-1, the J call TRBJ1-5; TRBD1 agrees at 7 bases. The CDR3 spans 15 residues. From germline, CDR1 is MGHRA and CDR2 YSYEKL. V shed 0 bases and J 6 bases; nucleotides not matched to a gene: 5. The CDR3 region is CASSQDLTGFQPQHF. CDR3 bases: TGCGCCAGCAGCCAAGATTTGACAGGGTTTCAGCCCCAGCATTTT.

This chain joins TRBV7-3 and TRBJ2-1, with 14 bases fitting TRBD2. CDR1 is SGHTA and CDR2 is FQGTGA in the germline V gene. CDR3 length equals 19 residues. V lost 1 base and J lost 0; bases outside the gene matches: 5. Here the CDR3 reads CASSLRLAGGLSSYNEQFF. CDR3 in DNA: TGTGCCAGCAGCTTAAGACTAGCGGGGGGGCTAAGCTCCTACAATGAGCAGTTCTTC.

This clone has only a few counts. CDR3 in amino acids: CASSYRGRGNSPLHF. The CDR3 DNA reads TGTGCCAGCAGTTATAGGGGCAGGGGTAATTCACCCCTCCACTTT. The rearrangement joins TRBV6-2 or TRBV6-3 to TRBJ1-6; the D gene is possibly TRBD1 (6 bases). This CDR3 is built from 15 residues. Germline V CDR1 and CDR2: MNHEY, SVGEGT. Trimming removed 3 bases at V and 6 bases at J, with 12 bases between.

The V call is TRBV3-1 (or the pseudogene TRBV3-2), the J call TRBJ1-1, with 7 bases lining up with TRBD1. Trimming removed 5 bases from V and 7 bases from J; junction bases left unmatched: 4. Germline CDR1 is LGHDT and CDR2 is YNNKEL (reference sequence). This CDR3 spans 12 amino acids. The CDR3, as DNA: TGTGCCAGCAGCTACAGGGGTAGTGAAGCTTTCTTT. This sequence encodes CASSYRGSEAFF.